The entry below describes one T cell receptor beta chain. The sample belongs to a study of T cell responses to AZD1222 COVID-19 vaccine. The junction had 11 bases not matched to a gene; V was cut back by 4 bases and J by 4 bases. CDR1 is SGDLS and CDR2 is YYNGEE in the germline V gene. The CDR3 contains 16 residues. Profiled with immunoSEQ multiplex PCR; TCRdb holds only in-frame clones, not every one. The repertoire holds roughly 100,000 clones, with roughly 90% as singletons. The TCR originated in an adult in good health. The rearrangement uses TRBV9 and TRBJ1-3; 7 bases agree with TRBD1. Specimen: peripheral blood, collected on day 0 of AZD1222 vaccination. CDR3: CASSPKGGGSGNTIYF. In nucleotides, the CDR3 is TGTGCCAGCAGCCCCAAGGGAGGGGGCTCGGGAAACACCATATATTTT.